A single sample is the source of the 8 T cell receptor beta chains below, sequenced in a study of T cell responses to AZD1222 COVID-19 vaccine. TCRdb's copy holds only in-frame clones and misses some; the assay was immunoSEQ multiplex PCR. Among about 160,000 clones listed, more than 80% were seen once. The input for sequencing was peripheral blood, taken on day 0 of AZD1222 vaccination. The receptor source for this set is an adult in good health.

J is TRBJ2-3 and V is TRBV7-9, with 14 bases matching TRBD2. The CDR3 runs to 16 residues. Looked up from germline, CDR1 is SEHNR and CDR2 is FQNEAQ (reference sequence). Trimming took 3 bases from V and 6 from J; bases not matched to a gene: 5. The CDR3: CASSFPTSGGVDTQYF. The CDR3 nucleotides read TGTGCCAGCAGCTTCCCGACTAGCGGGGGGGTGGATACGCAGTATTTT.

The CDR3 reads CASSGSGGALTF. CDR3 in DNA: TGTGCCAGCAGCGGGAGCGGAGGCGCTTTGACCTTC. The chain links TRBV11-3 to TRBJ1-2; no clear D. The V gene lost 5 bases and the J gene lost 14 bases, with 18 bases spanning the gap. Germline CDR1 and CDR2: SGHNT and YENEEA. This CDR3 spans 12 amino acids.

This clone was detected only once. The rearrangement joins TRBV19 to TRBJ2-3; 10 bases are shared with TRBD2. The germline gives CDR1 LNHDA, CDR2 SQIVND (reference sequence). Losses at the gene ends were 0 bases for V and 6 bases for J; bases not matched to a gene: 12. The CDR3 length is 18 residues. The CDR3 DNA reads as TGTGCCAGTAGTATAGATCTCGGACTAGCGGAACCCAGGGATACGCAGTATTTT. This sequence encodes CASSIDLGLAEPRDTQYF.

The chain joins TRBV9 to TRBJ2-2; 10 bases agree with TRBD2. Germline V gene lookup returns CDR1 SGDLS and CDR2 YYNGEE. J lost 1 base, V lost 7 bases, and 10 bases had no gene match. This CDR3 has 17 residues. The CDR3 region has the DNA TGTGCCAGCGCTCCTCACAGGACTAGCGGGAACACCGGGGAGCTGTTTTTT. This translates into CASAPHRTSGNTGELFF. The whole variable domain, remainder taken from reference TRBV9 and TRBJ2-2, is DSGVTQTPKHLITATGQRVTLRCSPRSGDLSVYWYQQSLDQGLQFLIQYYNGEERAKGNILERFSAQQFPDLHSELNLSSLELGDSALYFCASAPHRTSGNTGELFFGEGSRLTVL.

The chain links TRBV9 to TRBJ1-2; possible D gene TRBD1, 5 bases. Germline V gene data show CDR1 as SGDLS and CDR2 as YYNGEE. This CDR3 is built from 15 residues. Trimming removed 3 bases at V and 8 bases at J, with 20 bases between. The CDR3 region is CASSATPGTAGGYTF. CDR3 DNA: TGTGCCAGCAGCGCCACGCCCGGGACGGCGGGGGGCTACACCTTC.

The gene calls are TRBV18 and TRBJ2-2; unclear D gene. The germline V and J ends were trimmed by 3 bases and 0 bases, with 14 bases remaining between them. The CDR3 length is 17 residues. CDR1 and CDR2 (germline): KGHSH, LQKENI. The CDR3 region has the DNA TGTGCCAGCTCACCCCCTGGCGCGCTTGCGAACACCGGGGAGCTGTTTTTT. Amino acids: CASSPPGALANTGELFF. The whole variable domain, filled in from reference TRBV18 and TRBJ2-2, reads NAGVMQNPRHLVRRRGQEARLRCSPMKGHSHVYWYRQLPEEGLKFMVYLQKENIIDESGMPKERFSAEFPKEGPSILRIQQVVRGDSAAYFCASSPPGALANTGELFFGEGSRLTVL.

For the CDR3, the DNA is TGTGCCAGCTCACCTCTTCCGGACAAGGGAGATTCACCCCTCCACTTT. Protein product: CASSPLPDKGDSPLHF. This chain uses TRBV18 with TRBJ1-6, with D possibly matching TRBD1 (5 bases). This CDR3 contains 16 residues. From germline, CDR1 is KGHSH and CDR2 LQKENI. V dropped 3 bases and J dropped 8 bases, with 17 bases sitting between them.

This clone has only one observation. The genes are TRBV6-6 and TRBJ2-7; TRBD1 matches 7 bases. V lost 6 bases, J lost 5 bases, and 13 bases stayed unmatched. Per the germline V gene, CDR1 is MNHNY and CDR2 is SVGAGI (reference sequence). This CDR3 spans 15 amino acids. CDR3 sequence: CASRNDRETLHEQYF. The CDR3 nucleotides are TGTGCCAGCAGGAATGACAGGGAAACGCTACACGAGCAGTACTTC.